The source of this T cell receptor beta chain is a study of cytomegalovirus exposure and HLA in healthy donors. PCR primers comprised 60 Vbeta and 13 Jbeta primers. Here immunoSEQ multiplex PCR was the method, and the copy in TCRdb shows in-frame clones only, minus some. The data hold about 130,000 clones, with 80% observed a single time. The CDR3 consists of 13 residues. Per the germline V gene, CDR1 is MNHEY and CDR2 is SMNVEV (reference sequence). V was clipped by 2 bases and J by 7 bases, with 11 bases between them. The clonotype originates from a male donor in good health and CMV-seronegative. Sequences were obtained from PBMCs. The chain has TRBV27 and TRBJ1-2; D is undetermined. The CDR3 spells CASSLGRARGYTF. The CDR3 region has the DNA TGTGCCAGCAGTTTAGGGAGGGCCCGTGGCTACACCTTC.